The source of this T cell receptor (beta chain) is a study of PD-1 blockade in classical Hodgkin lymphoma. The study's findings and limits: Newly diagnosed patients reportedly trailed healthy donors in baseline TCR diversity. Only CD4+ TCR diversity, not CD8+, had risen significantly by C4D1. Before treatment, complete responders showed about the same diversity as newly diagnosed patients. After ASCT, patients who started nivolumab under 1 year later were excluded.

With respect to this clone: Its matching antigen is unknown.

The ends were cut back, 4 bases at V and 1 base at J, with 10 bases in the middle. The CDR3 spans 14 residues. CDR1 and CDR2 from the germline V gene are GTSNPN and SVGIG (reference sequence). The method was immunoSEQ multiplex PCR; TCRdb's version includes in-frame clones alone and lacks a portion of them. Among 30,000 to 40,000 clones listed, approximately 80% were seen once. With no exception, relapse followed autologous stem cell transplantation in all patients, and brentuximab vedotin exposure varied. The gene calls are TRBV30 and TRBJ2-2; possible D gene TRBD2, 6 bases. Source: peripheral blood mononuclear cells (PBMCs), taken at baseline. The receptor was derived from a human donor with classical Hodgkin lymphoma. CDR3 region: CAWTRTMNTGELFF. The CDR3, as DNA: TGTGCCTGGACCCGGACTATGAACACCGGGGAGCTGTTTTTT.